The rows below give T cell receptor beta chains drawn from one sample of a study of shared clonotypes between healthy human individuals. Profiled with immunoSEQ multiplex PCR; TCRdb holds only in-frame clones, not every one. Counted here are 490,000 or so clones, roughly 85% occurring once; the ten biggest clones make up around 12%. Material for sequencing was PBMCs. The receptors stem from a woman in her 40s in good health. Some clones in this sample may be carry-over from other donors' samples. CDR3s leave out the opening cysteine and the closing phenylalanine or tryptophan. Only part of the rows carry a size: once, few, many, or a class if the clone is expanded.

v_gene	j_gene	abundance	CDR3aa
TRBV28	TRBJ2-1	.	ASRQTSGVGSYNEQF
TRBV30	TRBJ2-5	many	AWSGTRGETQY
TRBV2	TRBJ2-2	.	ASSEAGPNTGELF
TRBV13	TRBJ1-1	.	ASSLGGGTEAF
TRBV5-8	TRBJ1-5	.	ASVRDRDQPQH
TRBV2	TRBJ2-7	once	ASSDYLREQY
TRBV4-1	TRBJ1-2	.	ASSHRGNYGYT
TRBV7-9	TRBJ1-1	.	ASSPDWNTEAF
TRBV5-1	TRBJ2-1	.	ASSLGDMYNEQF
TRBV6-5	TRBJ2-3	once	ASSYISPADTQY
TRBV7-9	TRBJ2-6	.	ASSPFIASAVGANVLT
TRBV4-1	TRBJ2-7	once	ASSLQGQGRGRVYEQY
TRBV2	TRBJ1-2	.	ASSVVPNYGYT
TRBV7-2	TRBJ1-1	.	ASSLRAQAF
TRBV5-4	TRBJ2-1	once	ASSRPVVAGESEQF
TRBV6-1	TRBJ1-4	.	ASSERGEKLF
TRBV9	TRBJ2-3	.	ASSVEGTSGRYDTQY
TRBV30	TRBJ2-1	.	AWAEVGNEQF
TRBV18	TRBJ2-3	.	ASSGRTRTDTQY
TRBV7-3	TRBJ1-2	few	ASSLSPGNYGYT
TRBV15	TRBJ2-7	.	ATSRDGGASSYEQY
TRBV28	TRBJ1-1	few	ASKTGGNTEAF
TRBV29-1	TRBJ1-1	.	SVAVGTEAF
TRBV5-1	TRBJ1-4	.	ASSGQGGPATNEKLF
TRBV7-3	TRBJ2-1	.	ASSHPGASGNNEQF
TRBV28	TRBJ2-5	few	ASNPGGREETQY
TRBV7-9	TRBJ2-5	few	GEWSGETQY
TRBV9	TRBJ2-1	.	ASSVAGDGNEQF